This T cell receptor beta chain is drawn from a study of early T cells in non-severe SARS-CoV-2 infection. Study details: Sequencing was performed on bulk RNA from unsorted whole blood, leaving chains unpaired. General study points: VDJdb-based annotation leaned toward anti-spike CD8 responses and missed private and CD4 specificities.

Ten or more counts support this clonotype. Its cognate antigen is unknown. Each single cDNA molecule received a unique molecular identifier. Using its own MiXCR run on the 5' RACE reads, TCRdb lists one record per CDR3 protein. Counted here are tens of thousands of distinct CDR3 sequences, about 4.5% occurring once; the ten biggest clones make up approximately 5%. Looked up from germline, CDR1 is LGHDT and CDR2 is YNNKEL (reference sequence). The V and J ends lost 1 base and 10 bases, in that order; junction bases with no gene match: 14. This CDR3 region has 17 residues. The sample here was whole blood, taken at baseline. This receptor was identified in an adult who was a healthcare worker with PCR-confirmed SARS-CoV-2 infection or an uninfected control (not recorded which). The rearrangement joins TRBV3-1 to TRBJ2-1; 9 bases are a match to TRBD2. For the CDR3, the DNA is TGTGCCAGCAGCCAAGCCCGGAGCGGGAGGCGCCTTTGGGAGCAGTTCTTC. Its protein is CASSQARSGRRLWEQFF.